This paragraph covers one T cell receptor beta chain sequence. Its antigen is not known. Built from TCR beta cDNA, the libraries had unique molecular identifiers in them. One entry per CDR3 protein, called by TCRdb with MiXCR from the PCR reads. This repertoire shows about 540,000 distinct CDR3 sequences, 30% to 40% found once; its top ten account for about 5.6%. These data come from a study of post-analysis software for immune sequencing data. Turning to the study itself: The study covered relapsing-remitting, secondary progressive and progressive-relapsing courses of multiple sclerosis. Notes on the study in general: Controls' normalized Chao1 diversity significantly exceeded that of multiple sclerosis patients.

The TCR sequence derives from a girl younger than 18 with multiple sclerosis. Sequenced material: blood.

The CDR3 nucleotides are TGTGCCAGCAGTCGACTAGCGGGGGGGTATTACAATGAGCAGTTCTTC. It is translated as CASSRLAGGYYNEQFF. The chain combines TRBV6-2 or TRBV6-3 with TRBJ2-1, with 14 bases that match TRBD2. V trimming: 5 bases; J trimming: 4 bases; junction bases outside the gene matches: 4. Germline V gene data show CDR1 as MNHEY and CDR2 as SVGEGT. CDR3 length: 16 residues.